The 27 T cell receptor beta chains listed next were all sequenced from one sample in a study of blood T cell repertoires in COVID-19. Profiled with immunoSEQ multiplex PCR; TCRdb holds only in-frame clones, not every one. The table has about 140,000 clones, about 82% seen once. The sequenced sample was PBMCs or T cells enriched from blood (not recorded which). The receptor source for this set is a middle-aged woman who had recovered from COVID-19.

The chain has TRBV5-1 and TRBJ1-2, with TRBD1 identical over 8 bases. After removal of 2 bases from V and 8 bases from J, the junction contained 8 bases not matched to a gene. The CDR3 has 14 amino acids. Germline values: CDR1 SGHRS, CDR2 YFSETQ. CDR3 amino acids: CASSLGQGLGGYTF. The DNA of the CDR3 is TGCGCCAGCAGCTTAGGACAGGGTTTAGGAGGCTACACCTTC.

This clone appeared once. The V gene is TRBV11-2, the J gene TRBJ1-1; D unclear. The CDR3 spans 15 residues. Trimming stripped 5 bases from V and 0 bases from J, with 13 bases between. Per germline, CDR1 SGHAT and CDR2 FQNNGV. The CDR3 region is CASSHLEQLNTEAFF. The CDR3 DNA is TGTGCCAGCAGCCATTTGGAACAGTTGAACACTGAAGCTTTCTTT.

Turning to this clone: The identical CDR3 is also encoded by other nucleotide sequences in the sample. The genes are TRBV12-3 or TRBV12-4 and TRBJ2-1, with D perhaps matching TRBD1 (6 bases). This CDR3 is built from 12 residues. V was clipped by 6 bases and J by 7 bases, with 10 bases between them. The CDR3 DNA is TGTGCCAGCAGCCTCACAGGGAATGAGCAGTTCTTC. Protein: CASSLTGNEQFF.

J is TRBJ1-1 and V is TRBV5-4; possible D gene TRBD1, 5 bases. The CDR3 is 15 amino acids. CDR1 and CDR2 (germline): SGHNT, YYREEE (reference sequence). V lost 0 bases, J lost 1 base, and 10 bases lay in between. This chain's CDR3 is CASSLERQGNTEAFF. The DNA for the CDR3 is TGTGCCAGCAGCTTGGAGCGCCAGGGGAACACTGAAGCTTTCTTT.

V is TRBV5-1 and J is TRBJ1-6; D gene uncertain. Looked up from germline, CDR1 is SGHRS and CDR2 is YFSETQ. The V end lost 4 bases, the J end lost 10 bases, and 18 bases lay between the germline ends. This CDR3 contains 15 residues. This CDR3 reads CASSPSGETFSPLHF. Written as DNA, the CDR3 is TGCGCCAGCAGCCCGTCGGGAGAAACATTCTCACCCCTCCACTTT.

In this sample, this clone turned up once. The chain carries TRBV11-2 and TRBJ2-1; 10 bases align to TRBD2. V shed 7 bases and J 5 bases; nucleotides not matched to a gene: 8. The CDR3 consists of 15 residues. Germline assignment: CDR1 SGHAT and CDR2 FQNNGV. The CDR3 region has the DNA TGTGCCAGCACCAAAAGCGGGAGGGACGACAATGAGCAGTTCTTC. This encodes CASTKSGRDDNEQFF.

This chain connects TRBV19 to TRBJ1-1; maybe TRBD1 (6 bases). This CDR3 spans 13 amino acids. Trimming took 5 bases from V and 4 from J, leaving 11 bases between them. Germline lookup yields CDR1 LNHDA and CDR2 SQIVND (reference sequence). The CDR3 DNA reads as TGTGCCAGTAGTTTGGGGGCGACCACTGAAGCTTTCTTT. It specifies CASSLGATTEAFF.

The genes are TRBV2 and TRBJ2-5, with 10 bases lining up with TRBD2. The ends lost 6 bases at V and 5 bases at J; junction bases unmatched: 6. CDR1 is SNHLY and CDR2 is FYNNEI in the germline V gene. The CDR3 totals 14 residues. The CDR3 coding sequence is TGTGCCAGCAGAGTAGCGGGGGGAACGGAGACCCAGTACTTC. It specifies CASRVAGGTETQYF.

The CDR3 DNA sequence: TGTGCCAGCAGCTTGCCCACCGGTACGCGACAGGGGAACTATGGCTACACCTTC. Translation: CASSLPTGTRQGNYGYTF. The rearrangement links TRBV5-6 to TRBJ1-2; 8 nucleotides line up with TRBD1. In germline, CDR1 is SGHDT, CDR2 YYEEEE. V lost 1 base to trimming and J lost 2 bases; unmatched junction nucleotides: 13. The CDR3 is made up of 18 amino acids.

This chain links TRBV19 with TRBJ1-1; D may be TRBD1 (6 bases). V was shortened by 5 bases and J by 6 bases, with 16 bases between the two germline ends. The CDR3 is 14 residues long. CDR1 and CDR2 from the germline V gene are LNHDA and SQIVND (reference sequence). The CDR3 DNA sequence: TGTGCCAGTAGTGTCTCGTTTGGGGGCTCTGAAGCTTTCTTT. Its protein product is CASSVSFGGSEAFF.

CDR3 amino acids: CASRLAGNSYEQYF. Here the CDR3 DNA reads TGCGCCAGCAGGCTAGCGGGAAACTCCTACGAGCAGTACTTC. This chain links TRBV5-1 with TRBJ2-7; 9 bases align to TRBD2. V shed 5 bases and J 0 bases; nucleotides not matched to a gene: 3. The CDR3 totals 14 residues. CDR1 is SGHRS and CDR2 is YFSETQ in the germline V gene.

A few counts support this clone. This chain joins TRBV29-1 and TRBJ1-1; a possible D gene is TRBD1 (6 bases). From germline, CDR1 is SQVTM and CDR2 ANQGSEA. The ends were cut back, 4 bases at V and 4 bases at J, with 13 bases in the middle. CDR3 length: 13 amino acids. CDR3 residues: CSVGRGVATEAFF. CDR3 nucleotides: TGCAGCGTTGGCAGGGGTGTAGCCACTGAAGCTTTCTTT.

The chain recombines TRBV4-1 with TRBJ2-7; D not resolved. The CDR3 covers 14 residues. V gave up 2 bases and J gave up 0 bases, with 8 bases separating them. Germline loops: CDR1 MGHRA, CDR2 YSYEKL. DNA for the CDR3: TGCGCCAGCAGCCAAAGCCTGAGCTCCTACGAGCAGTACTTC. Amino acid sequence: CASSQSLSSYEQYF.

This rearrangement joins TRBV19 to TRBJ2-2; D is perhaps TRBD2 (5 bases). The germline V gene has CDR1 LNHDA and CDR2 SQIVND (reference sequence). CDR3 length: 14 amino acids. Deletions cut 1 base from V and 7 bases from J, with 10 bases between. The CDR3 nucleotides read TGTGCCAGTAGTATAGTAGGAGGCCACGGGGAGCTGTTTTTT. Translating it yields CASSIVGGHGELFF.

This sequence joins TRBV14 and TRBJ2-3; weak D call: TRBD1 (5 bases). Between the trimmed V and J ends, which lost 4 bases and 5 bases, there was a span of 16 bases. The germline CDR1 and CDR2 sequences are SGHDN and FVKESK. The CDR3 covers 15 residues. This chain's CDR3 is CASSLSQGGRDTQYF. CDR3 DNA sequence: TGTGCCAGCAGCCTCTCCCAGGGTGGGCGAGATACGCAGTATTTT. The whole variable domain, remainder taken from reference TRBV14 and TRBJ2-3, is EAGVTQFPSHSVIEKGQTVTLRCDPISGHDNLYWYRRVMGKEIKFLLHFVKESKQDESGMPNNRFLAERTGGTYSTLKVQPAELEDSGVYFCASSLSQGGRDTQYFGPGTRLTVL.

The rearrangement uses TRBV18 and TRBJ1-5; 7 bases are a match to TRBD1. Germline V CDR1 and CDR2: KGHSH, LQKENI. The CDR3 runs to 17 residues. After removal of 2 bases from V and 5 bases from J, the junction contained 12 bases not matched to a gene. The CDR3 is CASSPGQAFPVDQPQHF. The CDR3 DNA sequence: TGTGCCAGCTCACCAGGACAGGCTTTTCCCGTAGATCAGCCCCAGCATTTT.

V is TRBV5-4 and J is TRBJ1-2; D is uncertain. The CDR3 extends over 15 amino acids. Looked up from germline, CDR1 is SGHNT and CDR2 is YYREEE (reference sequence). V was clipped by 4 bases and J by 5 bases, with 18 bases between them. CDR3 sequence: CASSRRASRGYGYTF. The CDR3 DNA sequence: TGTGCCAGCAGCCGGAGGGCCTCTCGGGGTTATGGCTACACCTTC.

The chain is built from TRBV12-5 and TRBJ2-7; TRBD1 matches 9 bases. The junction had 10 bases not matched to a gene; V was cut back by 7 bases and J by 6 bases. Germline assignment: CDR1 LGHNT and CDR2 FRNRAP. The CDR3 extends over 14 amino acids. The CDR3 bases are TGTGCTAGTGACCAGGGACAGGGTTCGAGCGAGCAGTACTTC. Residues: CASDQGQGSSEQYF.

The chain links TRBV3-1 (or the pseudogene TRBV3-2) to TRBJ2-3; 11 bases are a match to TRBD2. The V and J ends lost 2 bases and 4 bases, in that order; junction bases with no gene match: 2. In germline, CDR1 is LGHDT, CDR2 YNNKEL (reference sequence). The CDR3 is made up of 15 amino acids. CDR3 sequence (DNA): TGTGCCAGCAGCCAACTTAGCGGGGGGGCAGATACGCAGTATTTT. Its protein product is CASSQLSGGADTQYF.

CDR3 loop: CASSVGTSGTPTDTQYF. The CDR3 DNA reads as TGTGCCAGCAGCGTAGGGACTAGCGGGACCCCCACAGATACGCAGTATTTT. This sequence joins TRBV9 and TRBJ2-3; 12 nucleotides match TRBD2. Germline V gene data show CDR1 as SGDLS and CDR2 as YYNGEE. J gave up 2 bases and V 0 bases, and 4 bases lay outside the gene matches. The CDR3 has 17 residues.

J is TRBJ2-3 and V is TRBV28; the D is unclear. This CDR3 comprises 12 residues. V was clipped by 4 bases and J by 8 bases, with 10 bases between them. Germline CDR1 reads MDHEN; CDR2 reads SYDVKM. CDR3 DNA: TGTGCCAGCAGTTCCCTGGAGTCTACGCAGTATTTT. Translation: CASSSLESTQYF.

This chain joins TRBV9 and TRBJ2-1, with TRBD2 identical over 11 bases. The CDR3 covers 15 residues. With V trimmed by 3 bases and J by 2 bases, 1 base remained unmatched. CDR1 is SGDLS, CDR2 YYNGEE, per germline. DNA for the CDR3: TGTGCCAGCAGCGCTAGCGGGGGGACCTACAATGAGCAGTTCTTC. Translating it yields CASSASGGTYNEQFF.

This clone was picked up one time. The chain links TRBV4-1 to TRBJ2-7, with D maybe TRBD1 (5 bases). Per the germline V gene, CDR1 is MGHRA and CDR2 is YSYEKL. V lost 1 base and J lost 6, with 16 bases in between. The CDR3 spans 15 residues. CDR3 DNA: TGCGCCAGCAGCCAAGTGCAGACAGAATTGGGCGAGCAGTACTTC. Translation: CASSQVQTELGEQYF.

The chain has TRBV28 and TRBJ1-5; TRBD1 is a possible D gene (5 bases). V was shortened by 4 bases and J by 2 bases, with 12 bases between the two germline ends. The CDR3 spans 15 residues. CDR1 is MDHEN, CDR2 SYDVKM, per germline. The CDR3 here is CASSSAFRGNQPQHF. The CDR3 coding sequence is TGTGCCAGCAGTTCCGCATTCAGGGGCAATCAGCCCCAGCATTTT.

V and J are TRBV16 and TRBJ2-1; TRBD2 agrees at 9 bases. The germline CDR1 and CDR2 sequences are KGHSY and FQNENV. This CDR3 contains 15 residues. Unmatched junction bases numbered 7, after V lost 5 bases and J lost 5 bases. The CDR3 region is CASSGPLAGHNEQFF. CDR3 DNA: TGTGCCAGCAGCGGCCCACTAGCGGGCCACAATGAGCAGTTCTTC.

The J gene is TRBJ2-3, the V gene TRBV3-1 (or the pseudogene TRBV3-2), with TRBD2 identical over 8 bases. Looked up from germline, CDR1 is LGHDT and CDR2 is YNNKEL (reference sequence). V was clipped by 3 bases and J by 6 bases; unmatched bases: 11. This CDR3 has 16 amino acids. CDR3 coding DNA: TGTGCCAGCAGCCATCCCGGGACTAGGATCCTCGATACGCAGTATTTT. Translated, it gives CASSHPGTRILDTQYF.

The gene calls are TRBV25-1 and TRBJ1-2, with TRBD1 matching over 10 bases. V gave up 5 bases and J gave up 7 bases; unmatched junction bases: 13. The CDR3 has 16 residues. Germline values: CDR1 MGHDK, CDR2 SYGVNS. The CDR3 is CASSIPGQGRLAGYTF. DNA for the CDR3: TGTGCCAGCAGTATACCGGGACAGGGGCGGTTGGCTGGCTACACCTTC.